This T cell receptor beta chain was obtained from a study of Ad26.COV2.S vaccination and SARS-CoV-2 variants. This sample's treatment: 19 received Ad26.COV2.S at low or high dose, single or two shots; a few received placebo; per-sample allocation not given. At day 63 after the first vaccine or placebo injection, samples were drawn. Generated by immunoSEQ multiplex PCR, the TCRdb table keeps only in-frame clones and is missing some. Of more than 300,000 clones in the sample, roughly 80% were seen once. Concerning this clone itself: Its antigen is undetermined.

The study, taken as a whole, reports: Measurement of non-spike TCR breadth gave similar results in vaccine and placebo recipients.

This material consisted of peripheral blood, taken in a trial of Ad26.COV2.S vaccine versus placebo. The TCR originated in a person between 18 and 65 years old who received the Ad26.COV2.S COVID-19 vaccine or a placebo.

CDR3: CASRQGETQYF. The CDR3 DNA follows: TGTGCCAGTCGACAGGGAGAGACCCAGTACTTC. The chain is built from TRBV19 and TRBJ2-5; the match to TRBD1 covers 7 bases. V gave up 8 bases and J gave up 4 bases; unmatched junction bases: 1. Germline CDR1 LNHDA, CDR2 SQIVND (reference sequence). This CDR3 has 11 amino acids.